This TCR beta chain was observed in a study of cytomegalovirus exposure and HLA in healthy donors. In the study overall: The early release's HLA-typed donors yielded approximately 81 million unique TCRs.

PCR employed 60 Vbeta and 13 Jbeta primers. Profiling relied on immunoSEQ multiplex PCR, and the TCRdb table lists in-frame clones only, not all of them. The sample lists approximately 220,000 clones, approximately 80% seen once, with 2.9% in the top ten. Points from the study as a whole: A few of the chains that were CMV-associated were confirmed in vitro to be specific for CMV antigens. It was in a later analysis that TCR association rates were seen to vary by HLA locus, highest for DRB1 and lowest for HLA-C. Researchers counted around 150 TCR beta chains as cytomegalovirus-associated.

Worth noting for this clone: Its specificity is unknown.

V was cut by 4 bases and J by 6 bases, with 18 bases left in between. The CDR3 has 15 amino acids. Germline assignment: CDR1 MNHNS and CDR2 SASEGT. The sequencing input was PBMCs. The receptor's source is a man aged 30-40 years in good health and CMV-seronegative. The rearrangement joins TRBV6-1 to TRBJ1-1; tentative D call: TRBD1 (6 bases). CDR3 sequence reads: CASSGDTPGQAEAFF. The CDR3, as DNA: TGTGCCAGCAGTGGGGACACCCCGGGGCAAGCTGAAGCTTTCTTT.